Each of the 4 T cell receptor beta chains below was sequenced from the same sample in a study of blood T cells in healthy people across ages. Primers used in a second PCR of roughly 6 to 11 cycles were a sample-barcoded 5' primer and a J-beta primer mix. TCRdb recomputed calls from the 5' RACE reads with MiXCR, one row per CDR3 protein. The sample holds 1.6 million or so distinct CDR3 sequences, about 35% seen once. Sequencing was carried out using blood. The receptor set was obtained from a woman younger than 45 in good health.

About this clonotype itself: At one boundary the junction diverges from the germline segment, which might be a read error. J is TRBJ1-6 and V is TRBV27, with D maybe TRBD1 (6 bases). The CDR3 runs 15 residues. The germline V gene has CDR1 MNHEY and CDR2 SMNVEV (reference sequence). The CDR3 DNA reads as TGTGCCAGCAGGTCCTGGGGGCGGGGTAATTCGCCCCTCCACTTT. Translation gives CASRSWGRGNSPLHF.

The chain carries TRBV5-1 and TRBJ2-5; 8 bases line up with TRBD1. The CDR3 is 16 residues long. After removal of 1 base from V and 11 bases from J, the junction contained 16 bases not matched to a gene. Per the germline V gene, CDR1 is SGHRS and CDR2 is YFSETQ. For the CDR3, the DNA is TGCGCCAGCAGCTTGCGACAGGGGCCAGCTTCGGAAGAGCAGTACTTC. This encodes CASSLRQGPASEEQYF.

In this sample, this clonotype turned up a few times. The rearrangement uses TRBV6-6 and TRBJ2-1; 15 nucleotides line up with TRBD2. Per germline, CDR1 MNHNY and CDR2 SVGAGI (reference sequence). Trimming took 10 bases from V and 8 from J; bases not matched to a gene: 3. This CDR3 comprises 13 residues. The CDR3 here is CAIGLAGGYEQFF. For the CDR3, the DNA is TGTGCCATCGGACTAGCGGGAGGGTATGAGCAGTTCTTC.

This chain uses TRBV12-3 or TRBV12-4 with TRBJ1-2; no clear D gene. The CDR3 contains 16 residues. The V and J ends lost 6 bases and 0 bases respectively, with 17 bases between them. This CDR3 reads CASSTLGAGANYGYTF. DNA of the CDR3: TGTGCCAGCAGCACCCTGGGTGCAGGAGCTAACTATGGCTACACCTTC.